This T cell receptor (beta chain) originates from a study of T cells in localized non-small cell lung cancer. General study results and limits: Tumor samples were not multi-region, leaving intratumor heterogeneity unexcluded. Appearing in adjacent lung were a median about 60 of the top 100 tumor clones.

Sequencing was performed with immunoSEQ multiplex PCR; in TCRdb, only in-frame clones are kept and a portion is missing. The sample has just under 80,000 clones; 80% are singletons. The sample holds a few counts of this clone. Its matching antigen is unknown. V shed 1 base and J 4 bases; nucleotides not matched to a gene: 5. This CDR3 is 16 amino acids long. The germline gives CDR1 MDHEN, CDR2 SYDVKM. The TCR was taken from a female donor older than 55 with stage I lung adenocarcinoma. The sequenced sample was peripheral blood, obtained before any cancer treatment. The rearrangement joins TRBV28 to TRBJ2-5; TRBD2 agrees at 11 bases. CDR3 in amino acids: CASSLFTSGSPETQYF. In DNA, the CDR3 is TGTGCCAGCAGTTTATTTACTAGCGGGAGCCCAGAGACCCAGTACTTC.